The 31 T cell receptor beta chains given below trace back to one sample, sequenced in a study of blood T cells in healthy people across ages. Primed by a sample-barcoded 5' primer and a J-beta primer mix, a second PCR proceeded for roughly 6 to 12 cycles. MiXCR, run by TCRdb on the 5' RACE reads, gives a single entry per CDR3 protein. The sample shows more than 800,000 distinct CDR3 sequences, 25% to 30% of them seen only once. The sample was blood. The receptor source for this set is a woman aged 80 or over in good health.

Ten or more counts support this clonotype. The chain carries TRBV6-2 or TRBV6-3 and TRBJ2-5; D is perhaps TRBD1 or TRBD2 (5 bases each). The V end was cut by 6 bases, the J end by 1 base, with 18 bases between. In germline, CDR1 is MNHEY, CDR2 SVGEGT. The CDR3 length is 16 residues. The CDR3 sequence is CASSQKWDRPQETQYF. In DNA, the CDR3 is TGTGCCAGCAGCCAGAAATGGGACCGACCCCAAGAGACCCAGTACTTC.

As regards this clonotype: One end of the junction does not line up with germline, which may come from a read error. V and J are TRBV5-1 and TRBJ1-5, with D tentatively TRBD1 (6 bases). This CDR3 is 15 amino acids long. Germline CDR1 and CDR2: SGHRS and YFSETQ. DNA for the CDR3: TGCGCCGGCAGCCTACAGGGTCTTGGCAATCAGCCCCAGCATTTT. It specifies CAGSLQGLGNQPQHF.

There are a few counts of this clonotype. The rearrangement links TRBV7-8 to TRBJ1-2, with D unclear. Trimming took 5 bases from V and 4 from J, leaving 11 bases between them. This CDR3 spans 13 amino acids. CDR1 SGHVS and CDR2 FQNEAQ come from the germline V gene. The CDR3 loop is CASSLSKPYGYTF. DNA for the CDR3: TGTGCCAGCAGCCTCTCTAAACCCTATGGCTACACCTTC.

The chain couples TRBV5-4 to TRBJ2-3, with 9 bases aligning to TRBD1. Trimming at V came to 4 bases and at J to 2 bases, leaving 5 bases not matched to a gene. CDR1 SGHNT and CDR2 YYREEE come from the germline V gene (reference sequence). This CDR3 region has 15 residues. The CDR3 DNA follows: TGTGCCAGCAGCGGGGGACAGGGTCACACAGATACGCAGTATTTT. As protein: CASSGGQGHTDTQYF.

The rearrangement uses TRBV7-2 and TRBJ1-5; D gene unclear. This CDR3 has 15 residues. The ends were cut back, 0 bases at V and 6 bases at J, with 12 bases in the middle. The germline CDR1 and CDR2 sequences are SGHTA and FQGNSA. As DNA, the CDR3 is TGTGCCAGCAGCTTAGCTGGCAGTGTAGGTCAGCCCCAGCATTTT. Amino acids: CASSLAGSVGQPQHF. The full variable domain, with the rest looked up from reference TRBV7-2 and TRBJ1-5, is GAGVSQSPSNKVTEKGKDVELRCDPISGHTALYWYRQSLGQGLEFLIYFQGNSAPDKSGLPSDRFSAERTGGSVSTLTIQRTQQEDSAVYLCASSLAGSVGQPQHFGDGTRLSIL.

This rearrangement joins TRBV6-1 to TRBJ2-1; D gene uncertain. This CDR3 comprises 14 residues. CDR1 MNHNS and CDR2 SASEGT come from the germline V gene. V was clipped by 1 base and J by 4 bases, with 8 bases between them. The CDR3 here is CASSEDWRYNEQFF. The CDR3 DNA is TGTGCCAGCAGTGAAGATTGGCGGTACAATGAGCAGTTCTTC.

Many counts were recorded for this clonotype. V and J are TRBV6-2 or TRBV6-3 and TRBJ2-3; perhaps TRBD1 as D (6 bases). Deletions cut 7 bases from V and 8 bases from J, with 13 bases between. From germline, CDR1 is MNHEY and CDR2 SVGEGT. The CDR3 sequence is 12 residues long. CDR3: CASKTGSGTQYF. The CDR3 bases are TGTGCCAGCAAAACAGGGAGCGGTACGCAGTATTTT.

This clonotype was picked up many times. With a much larger clone just one base away, this may be a read error. As DNA, the CDR3 is TGTGCCAGCAGCCCCCGGATGGGGGCTTCTCCTGGGGCCAACGTCCGGACTTTC. Encoded protein: CASSPRMGASPGANVRTF. The chain has TRBV7-2 and TRBJ2-6, with D possibly being TRBD1 (6 bases). Germline V lookup: CDR1 SGHTA, CDR2 FQGNSA. This CDR3 spans 18 amino acids.

In its sample, this clonotype was seen many times. The V and J genes are TRBV20-1 and TRBJ2-3; 8 nucleotides align to TRBD2. Looked up from germline, CDR1 is DFQATT and CDR2 is SNEGSKA (reference sequence). This CDR3 region has 13 residues. After removal of 6 bases from V and 3 bases from J, the junction contained 5 bases not matched to a gene. The CDR3 DNA follows: TGCAGTGCCCCGGGACTAGTAACAGATACGCAGTATTTT. Protein sequence: CSAPGLVTDTQYF.

In this sample, this clonotype turned up a few times. Germline is not matched at one junction end, which may reflect a read error. V is TRBV7-2 and J is TRBJ2-5; no definite D call. TRBJ2-7 matches the DNA end more closely, so the J call is doubtful. The CDR3 is 13 residues long. Looked up from germline, CDR1 is SGHTA and CDR2 is FQGNSA. The CDR3, as DNA: TGTGTCAGCAGCCCTCGTAATGGTGGCGAGCAGTACTTC. Translating it yields CVSSPRNGGEQYF.

The chain uses TRBV20-1 and TRBJ2-3, with 12 bases that match TRBD2. From germline, CDR1 is DFQATT and CDR2 SNEGSKA (reference sequence). With 1 base clipped from V and 4 bases from J, the junction kept 9 bases outside the gene matches. This CDR3 is 17 amino acids long. The chain's CDR3 is CSARGGGLAGRADTQYF. CDR3 bases: TGCAGTGCTAGAGGCGGAGGACTAGCGGGACGCGCAGATACGCAGTATTTT.

The chain couples TRBV25-1 to TRBJ2-1; no clear D. Trimming took off 7 bases at V and 0 bases at J, with 10 bases between the two ends. This CDR3 is built from 14 residues. Germline V gives CDR1 MGHDK, CDR2 SYGVNS. CDR3 residues: CASNHSHSYNEQFF. The CDR3, as DNA: TGTGCCAGCAACCATAGTCACTCCTACAATGAGCAGTTCTTC.

This clonotype was counted at least ten times. The chain joins TRBV11-2 to TRBJ2-1, with D perhaps being TRBD1 or TRBD2 (6 bases each). CDR1 SGHAT and CDR2 FQNNGV come from the germline V gene. The CDR3 runs to 15 residues. Trimming pared 5 bases from V and 8 bases from J, leaving 19 bases between. DNA for the CDR3: TGTGCCAGCAGCAATGTGAGGGGGGCTCCTCATGAGCAGTTCTTC. The encoded protein is CASSNVRGAPHEQFF.

The V call is TRBV4-3, the J call TRBJ2-7; D gene uncertain. The V end lost 0 bases, the J end lost 7 bases, and 13 bases lay between the germline ends. Germline CDR1 LGHNA, CDR2 YSLEER. The CDR3 loop spans 14 amino acids. CDR3 nucleotide sequence: TGCGCCAGCAGCCAAGATCTTGGCTCCAATGAGCAGTACTTC. This codes for CASSQDLGSNEQYF.

The chain joins TRBV12-3 or TRBV12-4 to TRBJ2-7; TRBD1 might be the D (6 bases). CDR3 length: 15 residues. V was clipped by 6 bases and J by 4 bases, with 19 bases between them. This CDR3 is CASSVARDTFYEQYF. The CDR3 DNA reads as TGTGCCAGCAGCGTAGCTAGGGACACGTTTTACGAGCAGTACTTC.

CDR3 region: CSARSPKPLASLADTQYF. CDR3 nucleotide sequence: TGCAGTGCTAGATCTCCCAAACCCCTAGCGTCCTTGGCAGATACGCAGTATTTT. The chain recombines TRBV20-1 with TRBJ2-3, with D perhaps TRBD2 (6 bases). CDR1 is DFQATT and CDR2 is SNEGSKA in the germline V gene (reference sequence). The CDR3 extends over 18 amino acids. V lost 2 bases and J lost 4, with 25 bases in between.

The chain couples TRBV5-1 to TRBJ1-4; D gene unclear. Per the germline V gene, CDR1 is SGHRS and CDR2 is YFSETQ. The CDR3 runs to 15 residues. Between the trimmed V and J ends, which lost 0 bases and 8 bases, there was a span of 14 bases. DNA of the CDR3: TGCGCCAGCAGCTTGGTTGGCGGGGTTCGGGAAAAACTGTTTTTT. Translation: CASSLVGGVREKLFF.

This clonotype was detected ten times or more. V usage is TRBV12-3 or TRBV12-4 and J usage is TRBJ2-7, with 9 bases fitting TRBD1. This CDR3 region has 15 residues. The ends lost 1 base at V and 4 bases at J; junction bases unmatched: 5. The CDR3 sequence is CASSLGDRVLYEQYF. CDR3 bases: TGTGCCAGCAGTTTAGGGGACAGGGTACTATACGAGCAGTACTTC.

This clonotype has ten or more counts. CDR3 sequence reads: CASMTGGGYNEQFF. The CDR3 DNA sequence: TGTGCCAGCATGACGGGGGGCGGTTACAATGAGCAGTTCTTC. The V and J genes are TRBV6-2 or TRBV6-3 and TRBJ2-1; tentatively, D is TRBD2 (7 bases). Germline CDR1 is MNHEY and CDR2 is SVGEGT. The V end was cut by 7 bases, the J end by 4 bases, with 14 bases between. This CDR3 is 14 amino acids long.

This clonotype came up a few times. The chain combines TRBV7-2 with TRBJ2-3, with D unclear. V was shortened by 2 bases and J by 3 bases, with 12 bases between the two germline ends. Germline assignment: CDR1 SGHTA and CDR2 FQGNSA. The CDR3 runs 15 residues. CDR3 residues: CASSLQNLVTDTQYF. In DNA, the CDR3 is TGTGCCAGCAGCTTACAAAACTTGGTGACAGATACGCAGTATTTT.

V gene TRBV7-2 combines with J gene TRBJ2-5; TRBD1 aligns across 7 bases. Germline V CDR1 and CDR2: SGHTA, FQGNSA. V trimming: 5 bases; J trimming: 11 bases; junction bases outside the gene matches: 11. This CDR3 has 13 amino acids. The CDR3 DNA reads TGTGCCAGCAGCCGGACCAACAGGGGAGAGCAGTACTTC. The encoded protein is CASSRTNRGEQYF. Combining the CDR3 with reference TRBV7-2 and TRBJ2-5 gives the whole variable domain GAGVSQSPSNKVTEKGKDVELRCDPISGHTALYWYRQSLGQGLEFLIYFQGNSAPDKSGLPSDRFSAERTGGSVSTLTIQRTQQEDSAVYLCASSRTNRGEQYFGPGTRLLVL.

This clonotype occurred many times. The chain has TRBV29-1 and TRBJ2-5; D call uncertain. The V end lost 4 bases, the J end lost 6 bases, and 12 bases lay between the germline ends. CDR3 size: 12 residues. CDR1 SQVTM and CDR2 ANQGSEA come from the germline V gene. CDR3 nucleotide sequence: TGCAGCGTTGGTGAGCACTGGAAGACCCAGTACTTC. Its translation: CSVGEHWKTQYF.

This clonotype was picked up a small number of times. A junction end diverges from the germline sequence, so it may reflect a read error. The chain uses TRBV4-3 and TRBJ1-2; D is perhaps TRBD1 (6 bases). Germline V gives CDR1 LGHNA, CDR2 YSLEER. The CDR3 is made up of 14 amino acids. DNA of the CDR3: TGCGCCGGCAGCCAAGATAGGGGGAACTATGGCTACACCTTC. It yields the protein CAGSQDRGNYGYTF.

This clonotype was found a few times. The J gene is TRBJ2-5, the V gene TRBV30, with D perhaps being TRBD1 or TRBD2 (5 bases each). The CDR3 covers 12 residues. Germline CDR1 is GTSNPN and CDR2 is SVGIG (reference sequence). V was pared by 2 bases and J by 11 bases, with 15 bases between. Written as DNA, the CDR3 is TGTGCCTGGAGTCTCCGACTGGGGGAGCAGTACTTC. It specifies CAWSLRLGEQYF.

The chain links TRBV5-1 to TRBJ2-4, with D perhaps assigned TRBD1 or TRBD2 (5 bases each). The CDR3 contains 13 residues. Trimming took 0 bases from V and 6 from J, leaving 7 bases between them. Germline V gene lookup returns CDR1 SGHRS and CDR2 YFSETQ. CDR3 DNA sequence: TGCGCCAGCAGCTTGGGGGGGACAAACATTCAGTACTTC. Its translation is CASSLGGTNIQYF.

In its sample, this clonotype was seen a few times. CDR3 DNA sequence: TGTGCCAGCAGCCAAGTCGGGGGTTTCCAAGAGACCCAGTACTTC. It yields the protein CASSQVGGFQETQYF. The rearrangement uses TRBV4-2 and TRBJ2-5; TRBD2 is a possible D gene (6 bases). V lost 1 base and J 1 base, leaving 10 bases between the germline ends. The CDR3 contains 15 residues. CDR1 and CDR2 from the germline V gene are LGHNA and YNFKEQ.

This clonotype was detected only a few times. In DNA, the CDR3 is TGTGCCAGCAGCTGGTCGACAGGGGGATTGAACACTGAAGCTTTCTTT. It specifies CASSWSTGGLNTEAFF. The gene calls are TRBV7-2 and TRBJ1-1; TRBD1 matches 9 bases. The germline CDR1 and CDR2 sequences are SGHTA and FQGNSA. The CDR3 has 16 residues. J gave up 0 bases and V 4 bases, and 6 bases lay outside the gene matches.

This clonotype turned up a few times. The chain has TRBV20-1 and TRBJ1-4; the D gene is possibly TRBD1 (5 bases). This CDR3 has 15 residues. Trimming took off 3 bases at V and 4 bases at J, with 15 bases between the two ends. Germline V gene data show CDR1 as DFQATT and CDR2 as SNEGSKA (reference sequence). In DNA, the CDR3 is TGCAGTGCTAGGTCTTCAGGGTGGGGTAATGAAAAACTGTTTTTT. As protein: CSARSSGWGNEKLFF.

This clonotype was found a few times. This rearrangement joins TRBV28 to TRBJ1-6, with D possibly matching TRBD1 (5 bases). Germline CDR1 reads MDHEN; CDR2 reads SYDVKM. The CDR3 extends over 13 amino acids. V was clipped by 7 bases and J by 14 bases, with 18 bases between them. The CDR3 is CASNVQSGLALHF. The DNA for the CDR3 is TGTGCCAGCAATGTACAGTCGGGGCTGGCCCTCCACTTT. Full variable domain (outside the CDR3, taken from reference TRBV28 and TRBJ1-6): DVKVTQSSRYLVKRTGEKVFLECVQDMDHENMFWYRQDPGLGLRLIYFSYDVKMKEKGDIPEGYSVSREKKERFSLILESASTNQTSMYLCASNVQSGLALHFGNGTRLTVT.

The sample holds many counts of this clonotype. The chain uses TRBV12-3 or TRBV12-4 and TRBJ1-2; 9 bases map to TRBD1. CDR3 length: 15 amino acids. The V and J ends lost 4 bases and 7 bases, in that order; junction bases with no gene match: 10. CDR3 in amino acids: CASSYKTGGSAGYTF. In nucleotides, the CDR3 is TGTGCCAGCAGTTACAAGACAGGGGGATCGGCTGGCTACACCTTC.

The table lists this clonotype with many counts. The chain couples TRBV29-1 to TRBJ2-5, with a tentative D call TRBD1 (6 bases). The CDR3 is 14 residues long. Germline CDR1 reads SQVTM; CDR2 reads ANQGSEA. V lost 4 bases to trimming and J lost 1 base, with 13 bases between them. As DNA, the CDR3 is TGCAGCGTTGCAAGAGGGGGTGCCCAAGAGACCCAGTACTTC. Its translation is CSVARGGAQETQYF.